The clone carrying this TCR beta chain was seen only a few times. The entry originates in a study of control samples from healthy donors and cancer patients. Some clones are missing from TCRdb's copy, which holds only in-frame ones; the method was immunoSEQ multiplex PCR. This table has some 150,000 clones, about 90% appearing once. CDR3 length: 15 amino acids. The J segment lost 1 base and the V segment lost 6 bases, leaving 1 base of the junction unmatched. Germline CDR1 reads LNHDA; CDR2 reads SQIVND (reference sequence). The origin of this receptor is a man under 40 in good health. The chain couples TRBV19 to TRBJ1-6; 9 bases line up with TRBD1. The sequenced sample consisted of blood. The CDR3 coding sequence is TGTGCCAGTAGGGACAGGGGATCCTATAATTCACCCCTCCACTTT. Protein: CASRDRGSYNSPLHF.